This T cell receptor (beta chain) was sequenced in a study of blood T cell repertoires in COVID-19. Across the whole study: Sites across the United States, Italy and Spain contributed samples from acute and convalescent COVID-19. Sample material is recorded as cDNA or gDNA derived from T cells, B-cell-depleted T cells, or PBMCs.

Authors' processing steps: Cell counts per sample came from amplifying reference gene primers. TCRdb's table, derived via immunoSEQ multiplex PCR, lists solely in-frame clones and lacks some. Clone size and the V and J calls come from that table; the DNA yielded D and trimming. The profile shows nearly 110,000 clones, more than 70% of them singletons. This clone was observed once. V gave up 1 base and J gave up 4 bases, with 8 bases separating them. The CDR3 has 13 residues. Germline loops: CDR1 LGHDT, CDR2 YNNKEL (reference sequence). The sample was peripheral blood. This sequence originates from a man aged 35-49 years with active or convalescent COVID-19. V usage is TRBV3-1 (or the pseudogene TRBV3-2) and J usage is TRBJ2-7; TRBD1 might be the D (5 bases). The chain's CDR3 is CASSQATGYEQYF. The CDR3 nucleotides read TGTGCCAGCAGCCAAGCTACAGGATACGAGCAGTACTTC.